Listed here are 5 T cell receptor beta chains from one sample, sequenced in a study of blood T cell repertoires in COVID-19. Sequenced by immunoSEQ multiplex PCR; TCRdb stores in-frame clones only, minus some. The sample has a few hundred thousand clones; about 84% are singletons. The sequenced material came from peripheral blood. Source of these receptors: a man aged 80 or over with acute or convalescent COVID-19.

This sequence joins TRBV11-2 and TRBJ2-7, with 8 bases lining up with TRBD1. The CDR3 is 15 residues long. J was trimmed by 5 bases and V by 1 base; bases with no gene match: 7. The germline V gene has CDR1 SGHAT and CDR2 FQNNGV. The CDR3 DNA reads TGTGCCAGCAGCTTAGCGCCGACAGGGGAGCACGAGCAGTACTTC. Amino acid sequence: CASSLAPTGEHEQYF. Supplemented by reference TRBV11-2 and TRBJ2-7, the full variable domain reads EAGVAQSPRYKIIEKRQSVAFWCNPISGHATLYWYQQILGQGPKLLIQFQNNGVVDDSQLPKDRFSAERLKGVDSTLKIQPAKLEDSAVYLCASSLAPTGEHEQYFGPGTRLTVT.

This CDR3 reads CASSVTGSSYEQYF. CDR3 coding DNA: TGTGCCAGCAGCGTAACAGGGAGCTCCTACGAGCAGTACTTC. V and J are TRBV7-9 and TRBJ2-7, with D possibly TRBD1 on 6 matching bases. V lost 5 bases, J lost 0 bases, and 11 bases lay in between. CDR1 is SEHNR, CDR2 FQNEAQ, per germline (reference sequence). The CDR3 runs 14 residues.

Only a few counts were recorded for this clone. The genes are TRBV6-5 and TRBJ2-7; 9 bases agree with TRBD1. Germline V lookup: CDR1 MNHEY, CDR2 SVGAGI. The V segment lost 10 bases and the J segment 3 bases; nucleotides outside the gene matches: 7. The CDR3 has 13 amino acids. CDR3 sequence: CATRTGAYYEQYF. CDR3 sequence (DNA): TGTGCCACCCGGACAGGGGCTTACTACGAGCAGTACTTC.

The chain employs TRBV4-2 and TRBJ2-3, with 8 bases identical to TRBD2. Germline trimming cut 1 base from V and 4 bases from J; bases unmatched to any gene: 7. This CDR3 comprises 16 residues. Per germline, CDR1 LGHNA and CDR2 YNFKEQ. The CDR3 sequence is CASSQGGGGPSDTQYF. In nucleotides, the CDR3 is TGTGCCAGCAGCCAAGGCGGCGGGGGGCCTTCAGATACGCAGTATTTT.

V usage is TRBV6-5 and J usage is TRBJ1-5; a possible D gene is TRBD1 (6 bases). Looked up from germline, CDR1 is MNHEY and CDR2 is SVGAGI. This CDR3 has 15 residues. Trimming removed 8 bases from V and 2 bases from J, with 16 bases in between. The CDR3 region is CASSLGGFGNQPQHF. The CDR3, as DNA: TGTGCCAGCTCCCTAGGGGGATTCGGCAATCAGCCCCAGCATTTT.